The present entry profiles one TCR beta chain with its context. The antigen it binds to is not known. No base-level quality is on record; no much larger clone is a single base apart. The data are from a study of shared clonotypes between healthy human individuals (dated by TCRdb to about 2020). In terms of the full investigation: Three men and a couple of women, aged 18 to 49 years, made up the cohort. For each donor, CD4 naive and CD4 memory were each run on three plates, CD8 naive on two plates, and CD8 memory on one plate. To estimate repertoire size and how much clonotype sharing occurs between individuals, the study deeply sequenced the blood TCR repertoires of 4 to 6 healthy adults. To increase sequencing depth and limit assay-specific biases, different laboratories used diverse techniques to prepare libraries and sequence TCR repertoires. Leukapheresis yielded between about 0.85 and 10 billion PBMCs per donor. Summary of the overall study and its limitations: Rarefaction of sorted-subset datasets indicated incomplete sequencing despite the large sequencing depth. Larger estimated clonotype richness was generally found for naive subsets than for memory subsets. Compared with non-shared clonotypes, clonotypes shared by all four sorted-subset donors had higher generation probabilities. Pairwise subsampling led to the expectation that sequencing depth would affect the degree of clonotype sharing among donors. The small number of donors limited the genetic and exposure-history diversity represented. Only blood was sampled, and tissue TCR repertoires likely differ from those in blood. When a few donors were compared, the shared fraction of clonotypes was about 5% for naive CD4, around 4% for naive CD8, 2.3% for memory CD4, and around 0.37% for memory CD8.

Donors were healthy HIV-negative adults with no recently reported acute infections or vaccinations. Only Caucasian adults living in Nashville, Tennessee, USA were represented among the donors. Magnetic negative selection was used to enrich CD4+ T cells, after which naive cells were positively selected on CD45RA and the negative fraction became the memory subset. After blood collection by leukapheresis, PBMCs were isolated using Ficoll-Histopaque density gradient centrifugation and then cryopreserved in the vapor phase of liquid nitrogen. Analytical flow cytometry was used to check the purity and quantity of each magnetically sorted T cell population. Genomic DNA was isolated from each sorted fraction and quantified by UV absorbance on a Nanodrop 2000c. Using the deep immunoSEQ assay, TCR CDR3 regions were amplified from genomic DNA by multiplex PCR. Extracted genomic DNA from each cell subset was distributed evenly across all wells of several immunoSEQ 96-well plates, and each plate was treated as a replicate. For sorted subsets, each replicate PCR was loaded with around 220 ng genomic DNA, equivalent to 32,000 or so T cell genomes. The purified libraries were quantified using a Qubit 3.0 fluorometer, sized with a Bioanalyzer 2100, and then quantified again using the KAPA Library Quantification kit. Every immunoSEQ 96-well plate was sequenced on a separate single-read 150-cycle Illumina NextSeq 550 flow cell. Turning to the authors' computational methods: The immunoSEQ output contained only junctional sequences without quality scores, so filtering could not match that applied to full-length reads. Sequences were annotated with PyIR, a Python wrapper for IgBLAST v1.9, and V/J genes and CDR3 were assigned using IMGT germline references. Reads with weak V/J assignments (E-value above 1e-6), missing CDR3, stop codons, out-of-frame junctions, or ambiguous translated residues were removed. A V3J clonotype was defined by an identical inferred V gene, J gene, and CDR3 amino acid sequence. Percentage overlap between repertoires was computed as shared unique clonotypes divided by the size of the smaller repertoire. RTK rarefaction, the Chao1 estimator, and Recon v2.1 estimates of unobserved clonotypes were used to assess repertoire richness. Generation probabilities for all TCRbeta clonotypes obtained by the gDNA method from a handful of donors were computed using OLGA. Here the immuneACCESS table is served through TCRdb, limited to in-frame sequences with V and J called. Missing clones are a known gap in these copies; in checked studies unresolved V genes cover under half, and the rest lacks a known reason. D and trimming were read from the DNA, whereas the V and J calls and clone size are those reported in that table. A total of under 600,000 clones appear in this sample, 90% to 96% of them only once. Together, the top ten hold approximately 0.06% of the sample.

The junction carries 14 bases between V and J, which are trimmed by 5 bases and 0 bases respectively. Per the germline V gene, SGHAT is the CDR1 and FQNNGV is the CDR2. Reading from cysteine to phenylalanine, the CDR3 counts 15 amino acids. The CDR3 DNA has 45 bases and is translated from base 1. The V and J genes are TRBV11-2 and TRBJ2-7; tentative D gene TRBD2, with 6 bases matching. The sequence derives from a woman in her 30s in good health. The specimen was naive CD4+ T cells sorted from blood. The cell subset or site label here, explained by the study, means: CD45RA+ positively selected. The DNA sequence follows: TGTGCCAGCAGCCCGGACGCCGGGGGCTCCTACGAGCAGTACTTC. It translates as CASSPDAGGSYEQYF.